This TCR beta chain was recovered during a study of human T cells and chemical hapten exposure. Findings of the study overall: TCRs exceeding a frequency of 1 in 1000 stayed unchanged under DPC sensitization.

Stated time point: pre-sensitization, week 0. The treatment denotes: therapeutic diphenylcyclopropenone sensitization with weekly scalp DPC. Germline V CDR1 and CDR2: DFQATT, SNEGSKA (reference sequence). CDR3 length equals 12 residues. Trimming took off 5 bases at V and 4 bases at J, with 12 bases between the two ends. This clonotype was found many times. Antigen unknown. Per the study methods: From 23,224 to 690,600 TCRs were found per sample, with a median of approximately 96,000. MiXCR, run by TCRdb on the RACE reads, gives a single entry per CDR3 protein. The V and J calls were not made by the authors but by TCRdb's processing. The sample includes some 300,000 distinct CDR3 sequences, around 5% seen only once; the top ten take about 8.2%.

The TCR comes from a woman between 18 and 29 years old with alopecia areata. Some clones in this sample may be carry-over from other donors' samples. This specimen consisted of whole blood, obtained in connection with sensitization to the hapten diphenylcyclopropenone (DPC). V is TRBV20-1 and J is TRBJ2-7; weak D call: TRBD1 (6 bases). CDR3 DNA: TGCAGTGCTTCCAGGGGCACGTACGAGCAGTACTTC. This encodes CSASRGTYEQYF.